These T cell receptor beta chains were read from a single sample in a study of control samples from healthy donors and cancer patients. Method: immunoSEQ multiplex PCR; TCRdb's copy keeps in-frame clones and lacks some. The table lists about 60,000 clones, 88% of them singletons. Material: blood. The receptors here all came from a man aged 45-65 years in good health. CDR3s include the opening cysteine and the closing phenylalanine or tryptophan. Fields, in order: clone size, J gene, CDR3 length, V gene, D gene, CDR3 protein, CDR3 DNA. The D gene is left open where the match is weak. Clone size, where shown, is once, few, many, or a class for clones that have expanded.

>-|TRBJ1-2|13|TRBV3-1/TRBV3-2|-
CASTSGSNYGYTF
TGTGCCAGCACCTCCGGCTCTAACTATGGCTACACCTTC
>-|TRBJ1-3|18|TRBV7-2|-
CASSLGRWGGAPGNTIYF
TGTGCCAGCAGCTTAGGAAGATGGGGAGGGGCCCCTGGAAACACCATATATTTT
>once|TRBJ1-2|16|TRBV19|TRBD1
CASSATQGQENYGYTF
TGTGCCAGTAGTGCGACCCAGGGACAGGAGAACTATGGCTACACCTTC
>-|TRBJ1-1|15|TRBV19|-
CASSIDQLGGTEAFF
TGTGCCAGTAGTATAGATCAGCTGGGGGGAACTGAAGCTTTCTTT
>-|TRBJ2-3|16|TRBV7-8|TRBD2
CASSLEGLAYTDTQYF
TGTGCCAGCAGCTTAGAGGGACTAGCGTACACAGATACGCAGTATTTT
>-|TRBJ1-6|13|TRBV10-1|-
CASSELGQAPLHF
TGCGCCAGCAGTGAATTAGGGCAGGCGCCCCTCCACTTT
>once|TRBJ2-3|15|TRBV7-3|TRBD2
CASSSAGRSTDTQYF
TGTGCCAGCAGCTCAGCGGGACGTAGCACAGATACGCAGTATTTT
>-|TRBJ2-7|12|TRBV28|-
CASSSRTYEQYF
TGTGCCAGCAGTTCTAGGACCTACGAGCAGTACTTC
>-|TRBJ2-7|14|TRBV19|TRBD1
CASSGTGPSYEQYF
TGTGCCAGTAGCGGGACAGGCCCTTCCTACGAGCAGTACTTC
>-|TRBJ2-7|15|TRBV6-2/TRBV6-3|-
CASSYSEVGGLEQYF
TGTGCCAGCAGTTACTCGGAAGTTGGGGGACTCGAACAGTACTTC
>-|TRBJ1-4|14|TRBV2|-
CASVGGGGNEKLFF
TGTGCCAGTGTTGGAGGGGGTGGGAATGAAAAACTGTTTTTT
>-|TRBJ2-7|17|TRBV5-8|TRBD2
CASSLTGTSGTSYEQYF
TGTGCCAGCAGCCTGACAGGGACTAGCGGGACCTCCTACGAGCAGTACTTC
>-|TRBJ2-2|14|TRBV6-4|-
CASRDAGAAGELFF
TGTGCCAGCAGAGATGCAGGGGCGGCCGGGGAGCTGTTTTTT
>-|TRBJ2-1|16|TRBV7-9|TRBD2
CASSSQLLAGGNEQFF
TGTGCCAGCAGCTCACAACTTCTAGCGGGAGGCAATGAGCAGTTCTTC
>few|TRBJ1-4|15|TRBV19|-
CASQQDFATNEKLFF
TGTGCCAGTCAACAGGATTTCGCAACTAATGAAAAACTGTTTTTT
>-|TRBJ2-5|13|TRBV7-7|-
CASSLQLQETQYF
TGTGCCAGCAGCTTACAGCTACAAGAGACCCAGTACTTC